The clone carrying this TCR beta chain has a handful of counts. Its antigen is unidentified. The CDR3 extends over 13 amino acids. Per the germline V gene, CDR1 is MNHEY and CDR2 is SMNVEV (reference sequence). The junction had 6 bases not matched to a gene; V was cut back by 2 bases and J by 10 bases. The entry originates in a study of cytomegalovirus exposure and HLA in healthy donors. Study-level background: A prior study identified just under 120 million unique TCR beta sequences from some 180 million T cells. Early released data comprised about 85 million unique TCRs from HLA-typed donors. Study-level findings and limits: 87-base-pair reads could not separate some V segments, including TRBV6-2 and TRBV6-3. Investigators reported 150 to 200 TCR beta chains as tied to cytomegalovirus.

The study ran its PCR with 60 Vbeta and 13 Jbeta primers. Using immunoSEQ multiplex PCR, the repertoire was profiled, and TCRdb retains in-frame clones only, with some absent. This table has 110,000 to 150,000 clones, approximately 80% appearing once. The sequencing sample was made of PBMCs. The TCR originated in a male donor in good health and CMV-seronegative. The chain has TRBV27 and TRBJ1-1; TRBD1 agrees at 8 bases. The CDR3 DNA follows: TGTGCCAGCAGTTTAGGGCAGGGGGCGGCAGCTTTCTTT. As protein: CASSLGQGAAAFF.